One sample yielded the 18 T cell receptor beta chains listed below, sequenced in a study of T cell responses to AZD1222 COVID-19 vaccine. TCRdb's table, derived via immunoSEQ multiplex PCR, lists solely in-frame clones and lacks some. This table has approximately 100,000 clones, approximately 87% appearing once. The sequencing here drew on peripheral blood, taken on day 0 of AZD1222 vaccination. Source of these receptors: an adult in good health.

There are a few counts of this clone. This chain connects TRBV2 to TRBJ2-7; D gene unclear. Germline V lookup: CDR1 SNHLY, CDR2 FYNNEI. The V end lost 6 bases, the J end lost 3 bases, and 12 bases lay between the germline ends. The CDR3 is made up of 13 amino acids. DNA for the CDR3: TGTGCCAGCAGCGGTGTGGGCGGCTACGAGCAGTACTTC. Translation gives CASSGVGGYEQYF.

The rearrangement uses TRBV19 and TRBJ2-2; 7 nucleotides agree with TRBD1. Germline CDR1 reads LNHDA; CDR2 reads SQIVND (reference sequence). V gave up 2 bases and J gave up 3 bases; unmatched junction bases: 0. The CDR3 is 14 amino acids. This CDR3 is CASSITGDTGELFF. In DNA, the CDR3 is TGTGCCAGTAGTATAACAGGGGACACCGGGGAGCTGTTTTTT. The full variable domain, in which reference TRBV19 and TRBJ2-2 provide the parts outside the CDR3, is DGGITQSPKYLFRKEGQNVTLSCEQNLNHDAMYWYRQDPGQGLRLIYYSQIVNDFQKGDIAEGYSVSREKKESFPLTVTSAQKNPTAFYLCASSITGDTGELFFGEGSRLTVL.

As DNA, the CDR3 is TGTGCCAGCAGCTTGGTCTTGGGGAGGAACACCGGGGAGCTGTTTTTT. This gives the protein CASSLVLGRNTGELFF. The genes are TRBV5-6 and TRBJ2-2, with TRBD2 as a possible D gene (5 bases). The CDR3 is 16 residues long. Looked up from germline, CDR1 is SGHDT and CDR2 is YYEEEE. V lost 0 bases to trimming and J lost 1 base, with 10 bases between them.

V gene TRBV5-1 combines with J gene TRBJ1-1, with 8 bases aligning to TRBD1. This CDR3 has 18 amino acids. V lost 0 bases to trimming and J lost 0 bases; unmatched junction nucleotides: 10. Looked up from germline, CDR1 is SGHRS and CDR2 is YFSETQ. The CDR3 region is CASSLAFPGGSMNTEAFF. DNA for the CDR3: TGCGCCAGCAGCTTGGCCTTTCCAGGGGGCTCGATGAACACTGAAGCTTTCTTT. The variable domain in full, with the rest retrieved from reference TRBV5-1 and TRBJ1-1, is KAGVTQTPRYLIKTRGQQVTLSCSPISGHRSVSWYQQTPGQGLQFLFEYFSETQRNKGNFPGRFSGRQFSNSRSEMNVSTLELGDSALYLCASSLAFPGGSMNTEAFFGQGTRLTVV.

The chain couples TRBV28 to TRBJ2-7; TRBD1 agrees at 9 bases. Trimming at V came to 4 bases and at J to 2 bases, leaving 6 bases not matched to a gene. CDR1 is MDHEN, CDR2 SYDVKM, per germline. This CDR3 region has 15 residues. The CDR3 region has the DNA TGTGCCAGCAGTTCCCCCCGGACAGGGGCCTACGAGCAGTACTTC. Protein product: CASSSPRTGAYEQYF.

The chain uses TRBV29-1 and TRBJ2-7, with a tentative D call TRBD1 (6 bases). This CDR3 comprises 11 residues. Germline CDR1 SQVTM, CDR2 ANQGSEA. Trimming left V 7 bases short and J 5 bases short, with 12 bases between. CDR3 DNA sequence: TGCAGCGCAGGGGAAATTAACGAGCAGTACTTC. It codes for CSAGEINEQYF.

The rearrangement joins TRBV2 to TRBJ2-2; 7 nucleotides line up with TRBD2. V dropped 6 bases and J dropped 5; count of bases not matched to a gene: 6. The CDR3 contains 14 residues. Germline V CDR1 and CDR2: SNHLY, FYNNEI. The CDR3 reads CASSRLAETGELFF. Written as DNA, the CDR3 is TGTGCCAGCAGCCGACTAGCTGAGACCGGGGAGCTGTTTTTT.

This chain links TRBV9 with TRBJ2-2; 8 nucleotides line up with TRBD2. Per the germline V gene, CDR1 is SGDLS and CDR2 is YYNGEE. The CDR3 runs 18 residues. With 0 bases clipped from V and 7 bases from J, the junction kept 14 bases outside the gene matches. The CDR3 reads CASSVGLIAGPGSGELFF. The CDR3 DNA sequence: TGTGCCAGCAGCGTAGGGTTAATAGCGGGACCGGGCAGCGGGGAGCTGTTTTTT.

The CDR3 nucleotides read TGTGCCAGCAGCTCGGGGGGTAGCACAGATACGCAGTATTTT. Translating it yields CASSSGGSTDTQYF. The rearrangement links TRBV9 to TRBJ2-3; 7 bases are a match to TRBD2. The CDR3 runs to 14 residues. Germline-derived CDR1 and CDR2 are SGDLS and YYNGEE. Unmatched junction bases numbered 2, after V lost 4 bases and J lost 0 bases.

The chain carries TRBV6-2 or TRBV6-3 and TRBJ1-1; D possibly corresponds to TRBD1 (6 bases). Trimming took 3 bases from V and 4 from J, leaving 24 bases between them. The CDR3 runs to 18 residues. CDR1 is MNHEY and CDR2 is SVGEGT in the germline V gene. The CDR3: CASSYPNRVGGSRTEAFF. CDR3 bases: TGTGCCAGCAGTTATCCGAACAGGGTCGGGGGGTCGCGCACTGAAGCTTTCTTT.

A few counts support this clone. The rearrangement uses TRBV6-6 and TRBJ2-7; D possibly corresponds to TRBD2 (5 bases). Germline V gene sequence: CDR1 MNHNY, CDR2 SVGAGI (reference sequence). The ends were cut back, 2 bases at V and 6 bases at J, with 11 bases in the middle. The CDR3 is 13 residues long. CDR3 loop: CASSYILGSEQYF. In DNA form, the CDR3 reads TGTGCCAGCAGTTACATTTTAGGGAGCGAGCAGTACTTC.

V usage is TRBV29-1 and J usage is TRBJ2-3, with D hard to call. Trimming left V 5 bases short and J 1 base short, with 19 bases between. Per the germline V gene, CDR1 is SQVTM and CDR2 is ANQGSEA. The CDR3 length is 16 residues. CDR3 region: CSVTVGRTVGTDTQYF. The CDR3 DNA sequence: TGCAGCGTTACAGTCGGGCGGACCGTTGGCACAGATACGCAGTATTTT.

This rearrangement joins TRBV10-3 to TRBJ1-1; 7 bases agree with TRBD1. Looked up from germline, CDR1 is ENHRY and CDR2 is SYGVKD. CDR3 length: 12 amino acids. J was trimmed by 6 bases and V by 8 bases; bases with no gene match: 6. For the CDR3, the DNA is TGTGCCATCCGGGACAGTGGGGCTGAAGCTTTCTTT. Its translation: CAIRDSGAEAFF.

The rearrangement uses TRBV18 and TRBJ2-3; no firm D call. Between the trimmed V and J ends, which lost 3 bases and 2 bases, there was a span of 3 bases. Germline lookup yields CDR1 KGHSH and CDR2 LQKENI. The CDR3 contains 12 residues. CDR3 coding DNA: TGTGCCAGCTCACCTACCACAGATACGCAGTATTTT. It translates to CASSPTTDTQYF.

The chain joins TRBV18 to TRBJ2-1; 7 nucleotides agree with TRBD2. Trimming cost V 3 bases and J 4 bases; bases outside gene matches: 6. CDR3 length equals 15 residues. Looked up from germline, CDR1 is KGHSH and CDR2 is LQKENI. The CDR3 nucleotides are TGTGCCAGCTCACCTTCCAGCGGGACTTACAATGAGCAGTTCTTC. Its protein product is CASSPSSGTYNEQFF.

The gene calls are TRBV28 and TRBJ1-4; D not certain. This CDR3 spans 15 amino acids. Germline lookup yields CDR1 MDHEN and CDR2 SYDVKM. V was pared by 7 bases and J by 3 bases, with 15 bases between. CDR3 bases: TGTGCCAGCACCCTAGGTGCATACCCTAATGAAAAACTGTTTTTT. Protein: CASTLGAYPNEKLFF.

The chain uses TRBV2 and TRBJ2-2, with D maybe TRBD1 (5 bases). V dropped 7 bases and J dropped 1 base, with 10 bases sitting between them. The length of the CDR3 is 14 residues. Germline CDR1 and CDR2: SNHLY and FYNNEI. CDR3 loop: CASILQENTGELFF. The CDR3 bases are TGTGCCAGCATCCTACAGGAGAACACCGGGGAGCTGTTTTTT.

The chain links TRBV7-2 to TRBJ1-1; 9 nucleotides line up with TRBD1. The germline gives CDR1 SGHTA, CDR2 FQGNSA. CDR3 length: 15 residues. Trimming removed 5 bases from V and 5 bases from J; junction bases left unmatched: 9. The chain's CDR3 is CASSPYTGGQTEAFF. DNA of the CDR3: TGTGCCAGCAGCCCTTACACAGGGGGCCAAACTGAAGCTTTCTTT. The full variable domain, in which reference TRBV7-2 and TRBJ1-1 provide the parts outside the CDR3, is GAGVSQSPSNKVTEKGKDVELRCDPISGHTALYWYRQSLGQGLEFLIYFQGNSAPDKSGLPSDRFSAERTGGSVSTLTIQRTQQEDSAVYLCASSPYTGGQTEAFFGQGTRLTVV.